One and the same sample provided the 14 T cell receptor beta chains below, sequenced in a study of shared clonotypes between healthy human individuals. Profiled with immunoSEQ multiplex PCR; TCRdb holds only in-frame clones, not every one. The sample lists about 640,000 clones, about 78% seen once, with approximately 2% in the top ten. The sample taken for sequencing was memory CD4+ T cells sorted from blood. Described subset: CD45RA-negative fraction. The receptors originated from a woman aged 25 to 45 in good health.

This sequence joins TRBV15 and TRBJ2-1, with D perhaps matching TRBD2 (5 bases). The CDR3 contains 16 residues. Trimming removed 3 bases at V and 4 bases at J, with 16 bases between. Germline CDR1 reads LNHNV; CDR2 reads YYDKDF (reference sequence). CDR3: CATSREALFGYNEQFF. The CDR3 DNA reads TGTGCCACCAGCAGGGAGGCGCTCTTCGGGTACAATGAGCAGTTCTTC.

The chain has TRBV25-1 and TRBJ2-6; D possibly corresponds to TRBD1 (5 bases). Germline CDR1 MGHDK, CDR2 SYGVNS. The germline V and J ends were trimmed by 4 bases and 1 base, with 8 bases remaining between them. The CDR3 is 15 residues long. The CDR3 DNA reads as TGTGCCAGCAGTGCAGACAGTTCTGGGGCCAACGTCCTGACTTTC. It is translated as CASSADSSGANVLTF.

The rearrangement uses TRBV9 and TRBJ2-3; maybe TRBD2 (5 bases). In germline, CDR1 is SGDLS, CDR2 YYNGEE. This CDR3 region has 13 residues. V lost 3 bases to trimming and J lost 5 bases, with 10 bases between them. CDR3 nucleotides: TGTGCCAGCAGCGACCGAACTAGAGATACGCAGTATTTT. Translated: CASSDRTRDTQYF. Drawing the rest from reference TRBV9 and TRBJ2-3, the complete variable domain is DSGVTQTPKHLITATGQRVTLRCSPRSGDLSVYWYQQSLDQGLQFLIQYYNGEERAKGNILERFSAQQFPDLHSELNLSSLELGDSALYFCASSDRTRDTQYFGPGTRLTVL.

This chain joins TRBV7-3 and TRBJ2-7; 7 positions match TRBD1. Trimming at V came to 5 bases and at J to 7 bases, leaving 14 bases not matched to a gene. Germline values: CDR1 SGHTA, CDR2 FQGTGA. The CDR3 runs to 15 residues. CDR3 in DNA: TGTGCCAGCAGCCCCAGCCCGGGACAGATCGATGAGCAGTACTTC. Its protein is CASSPSPGQIDEQYF.

The rearrangement uses TRBV19 and TRBJ2-5; 7 bases match TRBD2. The CDR3 runs to 13 residues. Trimming removed 9 bases from V and 2 bases from J; junction bases left unmatched: 6. Looked up from germline, CDR1 is LNHDA and CDR2 is SQIVND (reference sequence). CDR3 protein: CASKKREQETQYF. CDR3 nucleotides: TGTGCCAGCAAGAAGCGGGAACAAGAGACCCAGTACTTC.

This clone turned up a few times. The chain couples TRBV5-3 to TRBJ1-2; tentative D call: TRBD1 (6 bases). TRBV5-3 is sorted into the ORF group, with uncertain function. V shed 6 bases and J shed 4 bases, with 16 bases lying between them. The CDR3 is made up of 14 amino acids. The CDR3 DNA reads as TGTGCCAGAATTACCGGGGGGCTGAGCTATGGCTACACCTTC. Amino acids: CARITGGLSYGYTF.

In this sample, this clone turned up a few times. The chain uses TRBV25-1 and TRBJ2-7; TRBD1 matches 11 bases. V lost 8 bases and J lost 5; bases outside the gene matches: 11. Per germline, CDR1 MGHDK and CDR2 SYGVNS. The CDR3 spans 15 residues. The CDR3 nucleotides are TGTGCCAGCGGGGCTACGGACAGGGGGCAGGACGAGCAGTACTTC. Its translation: CASGATDRGQDEQYF.

CDR3 amino acids: CASSLIGSVYNEQFF. Written as DNA, the CDR3 is TGTGCCAGCAGTTTAATCGGGAGTGTTTACAATGAGCAGTTCTTC. The chain uses TRBV28 and TRBJ2-1, with a tentative D call TRBD2 (6 bases). This CDR3 is 15 amino acids long. Trimming pared 2 bases from V and 4 bases from J, leaving 12 bases between. Germline V gives CDR1 MDHEN, CDR2 SYDVKM.

The chain is built from TRBV7-9 and TRBJ1-6; no reliable D call. V lost 5 bases to trimming and J lost 5 bases, with 10 bases between them. The CDR3 is 14 amino acids. Germline V lookup: CDR1 SEHNR, CDR2 FQNEAQ (reference sequence). CDR3 coding DNA: TGTGCCAGCAGCCCGGACGTAGATAATTCACCCCTCCACTTT. Protein product: CASSPDVDNSPLHF.

This clone was detected once. The CDR3, as DNA: TGCGCCAGCAGCTTCCGACAGGGGAACACTGAAGCTTTCTTT. Protein product: CASSFRQGNTEAFF. The V call is TRBV5-1, the J call TRBJ1-1; 7 bases map to TRBD1. The CDR3 has 14 residues. Unmatched junction bases numbered 2, after V lost 2 bases and J lost 1 base. The germline V gene encodes CDR1 SGHRS and CDR2 YFSETQ.

This clone turned up a few times. V and J are TRBV11-2 and TRBJ2-1; D gene unclear. Germline CDR1 and CDR2: SGHAT and FQNNGV. V lost 1 base to trimming and J lost 5 bases, with 6 bases between them. The CDR3 spans 13 residues. The DNA for the CDR3 is TGTGCCAGCAGCTTAGTCCGGAACAATGAGCAGTTCTTC. Its translation: CASSLVRNNEQFF. The whole variable domain, filled in from reference TRBV11-2 and TRBJ2-1, reads EAGVAQSPRYKIIEKRQSVAFWCNPISGHATLYWYQQILGQGPKLLIQFQNNGVVDDSQLPKDRFSAERLKGVDSTLKIQPAKLEDSAVYLCASSLVRNNEQFFGPGTRLTVL.

This chain uses TRBV19 with TRBJ2-7, with a weak D call TRBD1 (6 bases). Trimming took off 5 bases at V and 0 bases at J, with 17 bases between the two ends. The germline gives CDR1 LNHDA, CDR2 SQIVND (reference sequence). This CDR3 is built from 16 residues. DNA for the CDR3: TGTGCCAGTAGTTCCGACCCCAGGGGAAGCTCCTACGAGCAGTACTTC. This encodes CASSSDPRGSSYEQYF.

In this sample, this clone turned up once. This may stem from a read error, because a much larger clone lies one nucleotide away. The J gene is TRBJ1-4, the V gene TRBV4-2; D gene uncertain. CDR3 length: 15 amino acids. The germline gives CDR1 LGHNA, CDR2 YNFKEQ. The V end was cut by 4 bases, the J end by 0 bases, with 9 bases between. The CDR3 region has the DNA TGTGCCAGCAGCCTCCGACTTACAACTAATGAAAAACTGTTTTTT. Its protein product is CASSLRLTTNEKLFF.

This clone was seen more than once but under ten times. V and J are TRBV11-3 and TRBJ2-3; D call uncertain. In germline, CDR1 is SGHNT, CDR2 YENEEA. V lost 4 bases and J lost 6, with 14 bases in between. The CDR3 loop spans 14 amino acids. The CDR3 DNA is TGTGCCAGCAGCTCCGGTCGGGTGGCGGATACGCAGTATTTT. Amino acids: CASSSGRVADTQYF.